This entry is about one T cell receptor beta chain. This clone was seen more than once but under ten times. Its specific antigen is unknown. Base qualities were left out, and no much larger clone turns up one base away. The entry originates in a study of cytomegalovirus exposure and HLA in healthy donors (dated 2017 in TCRdb). Describing the broader study: An earlier analysis of roughly 610 of the donors reported over 250 Gb of sequence data and approximately 120 million unique TCR beta sequences obtained from about 179 million T cells. About 310 gigabases of sequencing data and some 85 million unique TCR sequences were included in an early release covering under 650 HLA-typed donors. The genetic ancestry cluster associated with self-reported Caucasian donors included about 81% of the roughly 380 genotyped donors. The aim of the study was to test whether cataloging public T cell receptors could identify signatures of past pathogen exposure. The T cell repertoires of 666 subjects were profiled by immunosequencing and related to cytomegalovirus serostatus. In addition to the first cohort of approximately 670 subjects, a separate validation cohort of around 110 different subjects was used. To predict cytomegalovirus infection status, the study brought together high-throughput TCR immunosequencing, statistical association of individual TCRs with disease status, and machine learning. To study patterns of TCR occurrence, a later analysis re-analyzed previously published TCR beta repertoires from several hundred donors and added high-resolution HLA genotyping. The later analysis used no new phenotypic data to find candidate immune exposures, relying instead on TCR beta sequences and their occurrence across donors. An earlier analysis of 587 of the donors used high-throughput TCR beta sequencing to judge whether each TCR beta V gene segment behaved as functional or pseudogenic. Donor age, sex, ethnicity and CMV serostatus were compiled together with the repertoire data. A later genetic analysis used genome-wide SNP genotypes for about three fifths of the 666 donors, treating that subset as a discovery cohort. All discovery cohort repertoires had been generated using a single sequencing platform. Both class I and class II loci were covered by HLA typing, at four-digit resolution. Typing coverage differed by locus: A, B, C, DRB1 and DQB1 were typed in about 620-630 donors, DQA1 in approximately 520, DPA1 in around 600, and DPB1 in around 440. Several DR-DQ haplotypes were treated as single units for association and clustering because of strong linkage in the cohort. On average, around 240,000 unique TCR beta nucleotide sequences were sequenced per donor among 350 to 400 genotyped donors of the cohort, with roughly 18% of those sequences being non-productive. Study-wide conclusions, independent of this receptor: Only TCR beta chains were sequenced in this cohort, and the absence of alpha or paired-chain data limited detectable features. The study gave a list of some 150 TCR beta chains associated with cytomegalovirus. V-gene and J-gene trimming of TCR beta chains was associated with a missense DCLRE1C variant in a later genetic analysis, and the association was replicated in an independent cohort. The classifier was reported to diagnose cytomegalovirus status with high specificity and sensitivity in both the original and validation cohorts. In a later analysis, HLA-associated TCR beta chains showed more clonal expansion and lower generation probabilities than non-associated chains that were equally common. In a later analysis, several top co-occurrence clusters were reported to appear linked to parvovirus B19, influenza, CMV and Epstein-Barr virus. Some 16 rarely observed V segments, including chromosome 9 orphons, were excluded from the earlier analysis of some 590 of the donors because counts were too low. The authors suggested that the approach could potentially be generalized to other disease states and immunological phenotypes. In an earlier analysis of 500 to 650 of the donors, most TCR beta V segments appeared in productive rearrangements about 87% or about 30% of the time, broadly matching IMGT annotations. Correlated functional status among segregating V segments might reflect linkage disequilibrium, but an unknown experimental factor could not be ruled out. In a later analysis, some 18,000 TCR beta sequences were associated with specific HLA alleles at a false discovery rate of 0.05. Immune exposure information for the cohort was limited to CMV serostatus. The 87-base-pair reads could not distinguish some IMGT-functional V segments, including TRBV6-2 and TRBV6-3, so those segments were excluded. A further reported finding was that TCR beta sequences accurately predicted the HLA-A and HLA-B alleles for most subjects in the first cohort. Sequencing depth was assumed to be roughly uniform across donors in the presence/absence analyses, though that assumption may not hold. Compared with the 666-donor mean, donors in an Asian-associated ancestry cluster had fewer N-insertions in productive TCRs, according to a later genetic analysis. Three of the identified cytomegalovirus-associated TCR beta chains were confirmed in vitro to be specific for cytomegalovirus antigens. Because some donors lacked HLA typing at each locus, the association tests relied only on the typed subset. In a later analysis, most CMV-associated TCR beta chains were found to appear HLA-restricted, with HLA associations seemingly driven largely by CMV exposure. In a later analysis, TCR association rates were found to vary across HLA loci, with the most associated TCRs seen for DRB1 alleles and the fewest for HLA-C alleles. Most TCR sequences were observed very rarely across donors, whereas some public TCRs were present in many individuals. Assigning TCR associations to individual alleles was difficult when HLA alleles, especially DR and DQ, strongly co-occurred. The sequencing pipeline was judged likely to have produced a cluster of highly shared sequence variants as a technical artifact.

Library preparation employed the immunoSEQ multiplex PCR assay. The multiplex PCR relied on a mix of 60 forward primers for TCR Vbeta segments and 13 reverse primers for TCR Jbeta segments. The CDR3 region of rearranged TCR beta genes was amplified from genomic DNA by a multiplex PCR assay. Amplified TCR beta libraries were sequenced as 87-base-pair reads on the Illumina HiSeq System. The published analysis was carried out like this. A later analysis counted 75 million to 100 million unique TCR beta chains across the 550 to 750 repertoires, and roughly 10 million of these chains were shared by at least two donors. To remove PCR and sequencing errors, raw reads were error-corrected and collapsed into unique sequences using a nearest-neighbor algorithm that merged closely related sequences. CDR3 sequences were aligned to IMGT reference sequences to assign V, D and J gene segments. For a sequence to be retained, a match of at least six nucleotides was required to both a V gene segment and a J gene segment. Rearrangements were called productive when the CDR3 lacked stop codons and stayed in frame with V and J; all others were non-productive. Following IMGT convention, CDR3 was defined as the stretch from the second conserved V-encoded cysteine to the conserved J-encoded phenylalanine. Sequences without an unambiguous match to a single V gene segment were excluded from the earlier analysis of approximately 560 of the donors. An earlier analysis of about 600 of the donors called V segments functional above 56.7% productive rearrangements and segregating when the between-donor standard deviation exceeded 5%. A statistical classification framework was developed to diagnose cytomegalovirus status using the catalog of TCR beta chain sequences. In a later analysis, TCR nucleotide sequences were compared against IMGT/GENE-DB human TR gene sequences so that V and J genes could be assigned. In a later analysis, CDR3 sequences and most-parsimonious VDJ recombination scenarios were assigned using the TCRdist pipeline. In a later analysis, each TCR beta chain was defined by its CDR3 amino acid sequence together with its V-gene family, and reads lacking a unique V-gene family were excluded. In a later analysis, 450 to 600 highly shared, low-generation-probability nucleotide sequences were removed to address suspected cross-contamination and a sequencing artifact. A later analysis calculated a clonal expansion index for each public chain from normalized within-repertoire ranks of inferred template counts. A later analysis computed generation probabilities with a VDJ recombination model fitted to out-of-frame rearrangements, and checked the results against IGoR. In a later analysis, TCR-TCR, TCR-HLA and TCR-CMV co-occurrence was scored with hypergeometric tests, and a repertoire-size bias correction was applied to TCR pairs. To estimate false discovery rates, a later analysis permuted the HLA or CMV assignments 20 times. In a later analysis, co-occurring TCRs were grouped using DBSCAN, and TCRdist sequence similarity was added for clustering within HLA-allele-positive subsets. For co-occurrence clustering, repertoires with fewer than 30,000 or more than 120,000 public chains were excluded, along with five or six repertoires with anomalous nucleotide sharing. In TCRdb, the immuneACCESS table is reduced to in-frame sequences with V and J assigned. These tables do not hold every clone; where another copy was compared, an unresolved V gene accounts for under half, and the others remain unexplained. The DNA gave D and trimming, while V, J and clone size come from that table. This sample gives roughly 130,000 clones in total; 8.5% of them show up just once. Jointly, the top ten make up 5.5% of the sample.

The cohort comprised fewer than 700 healthy bone marrow donors. At the time of sampling, all cohort members were nominally healthy, though unrecorded immune exposures were likely present. The donor was CMV seronegative and belonged to the group of more than 300 seronegative cohort members. A peripheral blood sample was provided by each donor, and peripheral blood mononuclear cells were used for TCR beta sequencing. The Qiagen DNeasy Blood Extraction Kit was used to extract genomic DNA from the blood cell samples. The germline V gene sets CDR1 to SNHLY and CDR2 to FYNNEI. The V and J ends are trimmed by 7 bases and 0 bases, leaving 14 bases between them. The CDR3 sequence holds 15 residues, the cysteine and phenylalanine included. Only the CDR3 DNA stays, 45 bases, in frame from base 1.

The chain was built from TRBV2 and TRBJ2-3; the best D guess is TRBD2, with 6 bases matching. This receptor was obtained from a man aged 35 to 55 in good health and CMV-seronegative. The material sequenced was PBMCs. Read as DNA, the sequence is TGTGCCAGCATGGGGGGTGACCACAGCACAGATACGCAGTATTTT. It translates to CASMGGDHSTDTQYF.